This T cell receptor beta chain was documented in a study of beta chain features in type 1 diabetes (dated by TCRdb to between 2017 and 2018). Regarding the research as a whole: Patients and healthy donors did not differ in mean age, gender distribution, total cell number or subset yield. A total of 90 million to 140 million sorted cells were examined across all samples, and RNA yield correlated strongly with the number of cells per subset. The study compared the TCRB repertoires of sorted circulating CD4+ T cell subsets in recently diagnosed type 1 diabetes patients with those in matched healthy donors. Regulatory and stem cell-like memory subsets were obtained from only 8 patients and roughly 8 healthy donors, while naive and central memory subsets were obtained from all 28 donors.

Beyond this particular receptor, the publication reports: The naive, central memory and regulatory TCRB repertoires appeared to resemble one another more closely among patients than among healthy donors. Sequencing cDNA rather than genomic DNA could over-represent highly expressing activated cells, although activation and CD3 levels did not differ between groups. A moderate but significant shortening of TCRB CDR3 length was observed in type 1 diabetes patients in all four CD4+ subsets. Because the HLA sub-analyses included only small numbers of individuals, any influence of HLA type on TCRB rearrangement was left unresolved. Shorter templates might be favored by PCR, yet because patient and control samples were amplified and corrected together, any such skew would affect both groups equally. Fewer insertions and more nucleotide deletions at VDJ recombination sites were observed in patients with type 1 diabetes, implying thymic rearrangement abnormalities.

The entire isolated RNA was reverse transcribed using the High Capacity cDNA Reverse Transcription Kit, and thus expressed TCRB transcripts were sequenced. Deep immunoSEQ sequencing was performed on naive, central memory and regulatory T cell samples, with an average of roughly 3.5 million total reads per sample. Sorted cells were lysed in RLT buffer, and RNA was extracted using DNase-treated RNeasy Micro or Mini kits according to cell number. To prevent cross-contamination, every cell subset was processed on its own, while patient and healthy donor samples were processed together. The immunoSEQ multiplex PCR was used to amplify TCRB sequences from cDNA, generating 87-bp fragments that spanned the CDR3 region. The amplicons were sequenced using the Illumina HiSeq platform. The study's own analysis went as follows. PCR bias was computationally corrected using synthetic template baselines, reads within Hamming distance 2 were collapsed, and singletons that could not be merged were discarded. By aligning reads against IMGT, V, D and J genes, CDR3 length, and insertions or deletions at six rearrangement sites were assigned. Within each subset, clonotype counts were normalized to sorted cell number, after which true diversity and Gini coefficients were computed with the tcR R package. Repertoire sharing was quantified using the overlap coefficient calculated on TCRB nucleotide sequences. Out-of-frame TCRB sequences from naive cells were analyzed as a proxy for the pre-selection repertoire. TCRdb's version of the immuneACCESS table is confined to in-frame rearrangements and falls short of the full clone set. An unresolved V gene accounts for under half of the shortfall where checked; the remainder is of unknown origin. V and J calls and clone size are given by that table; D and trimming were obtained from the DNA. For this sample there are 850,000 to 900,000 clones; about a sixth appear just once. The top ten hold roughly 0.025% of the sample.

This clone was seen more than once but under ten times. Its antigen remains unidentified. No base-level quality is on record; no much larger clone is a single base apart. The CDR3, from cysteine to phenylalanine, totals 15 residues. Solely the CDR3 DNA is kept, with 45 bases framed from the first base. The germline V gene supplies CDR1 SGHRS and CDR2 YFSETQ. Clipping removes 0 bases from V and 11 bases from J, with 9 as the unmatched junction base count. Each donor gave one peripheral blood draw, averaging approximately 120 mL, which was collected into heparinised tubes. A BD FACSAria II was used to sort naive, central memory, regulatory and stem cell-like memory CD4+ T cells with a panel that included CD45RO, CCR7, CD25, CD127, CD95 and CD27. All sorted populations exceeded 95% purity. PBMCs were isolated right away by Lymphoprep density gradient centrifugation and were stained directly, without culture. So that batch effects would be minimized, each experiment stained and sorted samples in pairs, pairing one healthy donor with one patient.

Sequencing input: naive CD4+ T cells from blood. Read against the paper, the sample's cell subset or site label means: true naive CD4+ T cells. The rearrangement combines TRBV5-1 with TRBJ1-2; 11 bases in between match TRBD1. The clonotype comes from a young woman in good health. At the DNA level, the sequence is TGCGCCAGCAGCTTGGTGAGGGACAGGGGGTCCGCTTACACCTTC. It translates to CASSLVRDRGSAYTF. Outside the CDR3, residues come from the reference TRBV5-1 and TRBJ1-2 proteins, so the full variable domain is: KAGVTQTPRYLIKTRGQQVTLSCSPISGHRSVSWYQQTPGQGLQFLFEYFSETQRNKGNFPGRFSGRQFSNSRSEMNVSTLELGDSALYLCASSLVRDRGSAYTFGSGTRLTVV.